These 29 T cell receptor beta chains originate from one sample sequenced in a study of T-cell reconstitution after alpha-beta-depleted transplantation in children. The TCRbeta library was prepared with unique molecular identifiers. In TCRdb, the PCR reads were re-called with MiXCR into one record per CDR3 protein. The repertoire has around 400,000 distinct CDR3 sequences, about a fifth of them found once; the top ten carry approximately 3.9%. This material consisted of PBMCs from the stem cell graft donor, taken from the stem cell graft. Every receptor here comes from a human donor who donated a stem cell graft to a child with acute myeloid leukemia.

There are a few counts of this clonotype. The V and J genes are TRBV7-9 and TRBJ2-3; D ambiguous. Germline-derived CDR1 and CDR2 are SEHNR and FQNEAQ (reference sequence). The germline V and J ends were trimmed by 3 bases and 6 bases, with 7 bases remaining between them. The CDR3 runs 12 residues. The CDR3 coding sequence is TGTGCCAGCAGCTTCCAAGGGGATACGCAGTATTTT. Encoded protein: CASSFQGDTQYF.

This clonotype was counted only a few times. The V call is TRBV30, the J call TRBJ1-5, with TRBD1 matching 10 bases. Germline V gene data show CDR1 as GTSNPN and CDR2 as SVGIG (reference sequence). V shed 3 bases, J shed 6 bases, and the junction held 5 bases outside the gene matches. This CDR3 is built from 14 residues. The CDR3 is CAWSRDRGGQPQHF. The CDR3 DNA sequence: TGTGCCTGGAGCCGGGACAGGGGCGGTCAGCCCCAGCATTTT.

V gene TRBV14 combines with J gene TRBJ2-7; TRBD2 aligns across 9 bases. CDR3 length: 16 residues. Germline-derived CDR1 and CDR2 are SGHDN and FVKESK. Unmatched junction bases numbered 9, after V lost 1 base and J lost 5 bases. The CDR3 is CASSQVSSGTPHEQYF. CDR3 in DNA: TGTGCCAGCAGCCAAGTGTCTAGCGGGACCCCCCACGAGCAGTACTTC.

The V and J genes are TRBV20-1 and TRBJ2-3; no reliable D call. CDR1 is DFQATT, CDR2 SNEGSKA, per germline (reference sequence). The CDR3 loop spans 13 amino acids. The V and J ends lost 1 base and 0 bases respectively, with 5 bases between them. The CDR3 coding sequence is TGCAGTGCTAGAGCGGGCAGCACAGATACGCAGTATTTT. It is translated as CSARAGSTDTQYF.

The chain has TRBV5-5 and TRBJ1-1; no clear D. Germline assignment: CDR1 SGHKS and CDR2 YYEKEE (reference sequence). The CDR3 has 15 amino acids. V gave up 4 bases and J gave up 3 bases, with 16 bases separating them. This CDR3 reads CASSPPDPRDTEAFF. Written as DNA, the CDR3 is TGTGCCAGCAGCCCCCCGGACCCTCGGGACACTGAAGCTTTCTTT. Variable domain in full (rest from reference TRBV5-5 and TRBJ1-1): DAGVTQSPTHLIKTRGQQVTLRCSPISGHKSVSWYQQVLGQGPQFIFQYYEKEERGRGNFPDRFSARQFPNYSSELNVNALLLGDSALYLCASSPPDPRDTEAFFGQGTRLTVV.

V usage is TRBV18 and J usage is TRBJ2-1; weak D call: TRBD2 (6 bases). The CDR3 spans 16 residues. The V end was cut by 3 bases, the J end by 3 bases, with 15 bases between. Germline-derived CDR1 and CDR2 are KGHSH and LQKENI. The CDR3 DNA reads as TGTGCCAGCTCACCCCAGGAGGGAGGTCTCTACAATGAGCAGTTCTTC. Translating gives CASSPQEGGLYNEQFF.

V gene TRBV7-8 combines with J gene TRBJ2-7; possible D gene TRBD1, 6 bases. Per germline, CDR1 SGHVS and CDR2 FQNEAQ. The CDR3 spans 15 residues. V lost 0 bases, J lost 5 bases, and 14 bases lay in between. Here the CDR3 DNA reads TGTGCCAGCAGCTTAGCCCTTCAGGGGTGGCACGAGCAGTACTTC. Its translation: CASSLALQGWHEQYF.

This chain's CDR3 is CASSVAGLETQYF. CDR3 DNA sequence: TGCGCCAGCAGCGTTGCAGGGCTGGAGACCCAGTACTTC. V is TRBV5-1 and J is TRBJ2-5, with D possibly TRBD1 on 5 matching bases. Trimming took off 4 bases at V and 5 bases at J, with 12 bases between the two ends. The germline gives CDR1 SGHRS, CDR2 YFSETQ. This CDR3 has 13 amino acids.

The genes are TRBV9 and TRBJ2-5; possible D gene TRBD2, 5 bases. V was trimmed by 0 bases and J by 5 bases, leaving 11 bases between them. This CDR3 has 14 amino acids. The germline V gene has CDR1 SGDLS and CDR2 YYNGEE. The CDR3 DNA follows: TGTGCCAGCAGCGTAGCAACTAGGAGGGAGACCCAGTACTTC. The encoded protein is CASSVATRRETQYF.

This clonotype was counted many times. The rearrangement joins TRBV10-3 to TRBJ1-4; a possible D gene is TRBD1 (5 bases). Germline assignment: CDR1 ENHRY and CDR2 SYGVKD. This CDR3 has 15 amino acids. The V gene lost 4 bases and the J gene lost 5 bases, with 14 bases spanning the gap. The CDR3 is CAISGGKAENEKLFF. Written as DNA, the CDR3 is TGTGCCATCAGTGGGGGCAAGGCTGAGAATGAAAAACTGTTTTTT.

This clonotype has a handful of counts. The chain combines TRBV7-3 with TRBJ2-1, with D maybe TRBD2 (6 bases). The germline V and J ends were trimmed by 5 bases and 9 bases, with 11 bases remaining between them. Germline lookup yields CDR1 SGHTA and CDR2 FQGTGA. CDR3 length: 12 amino acids. The CDR3 loop is CASSTTSSEQFF. The CDR3 DNA is TGTGCCAGCAGCACGACTAGTTCTGAGCAGTTCTTC.

This clonotype was picked up many times. V is TRBV6-5 and J is TRBJ2-1, with TRBD2 matching over 8 bases. CDR3 length equals 15 residues. Unmatched junction bases numbered 6, after V lost 2 bases and J lost 6 bases. Germline V gene sequence: CDR1 MNHEY, CDR2 SVGAGI. The CDR3, as DNA: TGTGCCAGCAGTTACGGGCGGGAGGTCTTCAATGAGCAGTTCTTC. Translated: CASSYGREVFNEQFF.

This clonotype has at least ten counts. V and J are TRBV29-1 and TRBJ1-1; D possibly corresponds to TRBD1 (5 bases). V shed 0 bases and J shed 1 base, with 18 bases lying between them. This CDR3 region has 17 residues. CDR1 and CDR2 from the germline V gene are SQVTM and ANQGSEA. CDR3 nucleotides: TGCAGCGTTGAAGAAACCCTTACGGGACTCAAGAACACTGAAGCTTTCTTT. This encodes CSVEETLTGLKNTEAFF.

This clonotype was picked up a small number of times. The V gene is TRBV12-3 or TRBV12-4, the J gene TRBJ2-7; D uncertain. V was clipped by 0 bases and J by 6 bases, with 9 bases between them. The CDR3 loop spans 13 amino acids. The CDR3 loop reads CASSLAERTEQYF. CDR3 sequence (DNA): TGTGCCAGCAGTTTAGCCGAAAGGACCGAGCAGTACTTC.

The genes are TRBV15 and TRBJ1-2, with unresolved D. The CDR3 covers 16 residues. Germline V gives CDR1 LNHNV, CDR2 YYDKDF (reference sequence). Trimming shortened V by 1 base and J by 4 bases, and 16 bases separated the two germline ends. DNA of the CDR3: TGTGCCACCAGCAGAGCACATAGTGGGCAGATCTATGGCTACACCTTC. Protein product: CATSRAHSGQIYGYTF. Together with reference TRBV15 and TRBJ1-2, the CDR3 gives the full variable domain: DAMVIQNPRYQVTQFGKPVTLSCSQTLNHNVMYWYQQKSSQAPKLLFHYYDKDFNNEADTPDNFQSRRPNTSFCFLDIRSPGLGDTAMYLCATSRAHSGQIYGYTFGSGTRLTVV.

The chain links TRBV12-3 or TRBV12-4 to TRBJ2-7; 7 bases are shared with TRBD2. V trimming: 4 bases; J trimming: 6 bases; junction bases outside the gene matches: 6. The CDR3 covers 13 residues. The DNA of the CDR3 is TGTGCCAGCAGTTCCGGCGGGAGTGGCGAGCAGTACTTC. Residues: CASSSGGSGEQYF.

The J gene is TRBJ2-7, the V gene TRBV28; the D is unclear. This CDR3 contains 14 residues. Between the trimmed V and J ends, which lost 5 bases and 0 bases, there was a span of 11 bases. Germline-derived CDR1 and CDR2 are MDHEN and SYDVKM. CDR3 DNA: TGTGCCAGCAGTAGTAGGGCCATCTCCTACGAGCAGTACTTC. Translated, it gives CASSSRAISYEQYF.

This clonotype was seen at least ten times. The V and J genes are TRBV20-1 and TRBJ2-1, with D maybe TRBD2 (6 bases). Germline V gene lookup returns CDR1 DFQATT and CDR2 SNEGSKA (reference sequence). The V and J ends lost 1 base and 7 bases respectively, with 20 bases between them. This CDR3 is 16 amino acids long. CDR3 DNA sequence: TGCAGTGCTAGAGCGGTAGCGGTTATTTCCATGAATGAGCAGTTCTTC. This gives the protein CSARAVAVISMNEQFF.

This clonotype was counted ten times or more. The V and J genes are TRBV20-1 and TRBJ2-1, with 10 positions matching TRBD2. The CDR3 has 22 residues. Trimming removed 0 bases from V and 0 bases from J; junction bases left unmatched: 20. CDR1 DFQATT and CDR2 SNEGSKA come from the germline V gene (reference sequence). The CDR3 protein is CSARDKVREELAGWSSYNEQFF. The CDR3 coding sequence is TGCAGTGCTAGAGATAAAGTACGGGAGGAACTAGCGGGGTGGAGCTCCTACAATGAGCAGTTCTTC.

The chain has TRBV29-1 and TRBJ2-1; 7 bases align to TRBD1. The CDR3 is 13 residues long. Trimming removed 5 bases from V and 7 bases from J; junction bases left unmatched: 8. The V gene's germline CDR1 is SQVTM and CDR2 ANQGSEA. CDR3 DNA sequence: TGCAGCGTTCTCCCACAGGGGAGAAATGAGCAGTTCTTC. It yields the protein CSVLPQGRNEQFF.

The chain links TRBV12-3 or TRBV12-4 to TRBJ2-7, with D perhaps TRBD1 (5 bases). The V end was cut by 5 bases, the J end by 7 bases, with 24 bases between. The CDR3 extends over 16 amino acids. CDR3 residues: CASSPGGAGLTGEQYF. The CDR3 DNA sequence: TGTGCCAGCAGTCCCGGTGGGGCAGGGTTAACGGGTGAGCAGTACTTC.

This chain links TRBV6-2 or TRBV6-3 with TRBJ2-2, with D possibly called TRBD1 or TRBD2 (5 bases each). The germline V and J ends were trimmed by 4 bases and 3 bases, with 6 bases remaining between them. This CDR3 is 13 amino acids long. Germline V gene sequence: CDR1 MNHEY, CDR2 SVGEGT. The CDR3 DNA sequence: TGTGCCAGCAGTTGGGACCACACCGGGGAGCTGTTTTTT. Translating it yields CASSWDHTGELFF.

The rearrangement links TRBV7-2 to TRBJ2-1, with a possible D match to TRBD2 (6 bases). CDR1 and CDR2 (germline): SGHTA, FQGNSA. The germline V and J ends were trimmed by 6 bases and 8 bases, with 14 bases remaining between them. This CDR3 has 13 residues. DNA of the CDR3: TGTGCCAGCAGGCCAGCGGGCCAGGATGAGCAGTTCTTC. It codes for CASRPAGQDEQFF.

The J gene is TRBJ1-6, the V gene TRBV9; the D is unclear. Between the trimmed V and J ends, which lost 0 bases and 8 bases, there was a span of 9 bases. The CDR3 is 14 residues long. Germline V CDR1 and CDR2: SGDLS, YYNGEE. In nucleotides, the CDR3 is TGTGCCAGCAGCGTAGGGGCCGGGGATTCACCCCTCCACTTT. The encoded protein is CASSVGAGDSPLHF.

This clonotype was recorded many times. The gene calls are TRBV24-1 and TRBJ2-1, with D perhaps TRBD1 (6 bases). The CDR3 extends over 14 amino acids. From germline, CDR1 is KGHDR and CDR2 SFDVKD. The germline V and J ends were trimmed by 3 bases and 7 bases, with 12 bases remaining between them. The CDR3 loop is CATSDKNRDNEQFF. As DNA, the CDR3 is TGTGCCACCAGTGATAAAAACAGGGATAATGAGCAGTTCTTC.

This clonotype was detected only once. This chain connects TRBV7-2 to TRBJ1-4, with D perhaps matching TRBD1 (6 bases). V gave up 5 bases and J gave up 9 bases, with 10 bases separating them. CDR1 and CDR2 from the germline V gene are SGHTA and FQGNSA. The CDR3 spans 12 residues. In DNA, the CDR3 is TGTGCCAGCAGCCCCCAGGGGCAAAAACTGTTTTTT. As protein: CASSPQGQKLFF.

V usage is TRBV12-3 or TRBV12-4 and J usage is TRBJ1-1; tentative D call: TRBD1 (6 bases). V lost 2 bases and J lost 4, with 14 bases in between. The CDR3 contains 15 residues. The CDR3 sequence: CASSLRTGIPTEAFF. DNA of the CDR3: TGTGCCAGCAGTTTACGTACAGGGATCCCCACTGAAGCTTTCTTT.

This chain joins TRBV3-1 and TRBJ2-3, with D perhaps TRBD2 (7 bases). V was shortened by 0 bases and J by 5 bases, with 18 bases between the two germline ends. Germline CDR1 and CDR2: LGHDT and YNNKEL (reference sequence). The CDR3 contains 17 residues. The chain's CDR3 is CASSQDVSFGGLDTQYF. Here the CDR3 DNA reads TGTGCCAGCAGCCAAGATGTCAGCTTCGGGGGGCTAGATACGCAGTATTTT.

CDR3 coding DNA: TGCGCCAGCAGCAACCCGGGACTAGCGGGAGGGAGGATTAGCACAGATACGCAGTATTTT. This gives the protein CASSNPGLAGGRISTDTQYF. The V and J genes are TRBV5-1 and TRBJ2-3, with TRBD2 matching over 16 bases. Looked up from germline, CDR1 is SGHRS and CDR2 is YFSETQ. V lost 4 bases, J lost 0 bases, and 11 bases stayed unmatched. The CDR3 is made up of 20 amino acids.